This TCR beta chain was recorded in a study of shared clonotypes between healthy human individuals. Findings and caveats of the study: Generation probabilities were higher for clonotypes shared across all four sorted-subset donors than for unshared ones.

Using immunoSEQ multiplex PCR, the repertoire was profiled, and TCRdb retains in-frame clones only, with some absent. The table includes about 700,000 clones, around 74% detected once. CDR1 and CDR2 from the germline V gene are SEHNR and FQNEAQ (reference sequence). Losses at the gene ends were 6 bases for V and 4 bases for J; bases not matched to a gene: 5. The CDR3 runs 14 residues. Subsets obtained from CD4+ cells comprised CD45RA+ naive and CD45RA-negative memory cells. To note about this clone: Its antigen is still unknown.

This chain links TRBV7-9 with TRBJ2-3, with 9 bases matching TRBD1. The TCR sequence derives from a woman aged 25-40 years in good health. The material sequenced was memory CD4+ T cells sorted from blood. Regarding subset: CD45RA-negative fraction. CDR3 in DNA: TGTGCCAGCAGGGCCGGGACAGGGTCAGATACGCAGTATTTT. This translates into CASRAGTGSDTQYF. Full variable domain (remainder filled in from reference TRBV7-9 and TRBJ2-3): DTGVSQNPRHKITKRGQNVTFRCDPISEHNRLYWYRQTLGQGPEFLTYFQNEAQLEKSRLLSDRFSAERPKGSFSTLEIQRTEQGDSAMYLCASRAGTGSDTQYFGPGTRLTVL.